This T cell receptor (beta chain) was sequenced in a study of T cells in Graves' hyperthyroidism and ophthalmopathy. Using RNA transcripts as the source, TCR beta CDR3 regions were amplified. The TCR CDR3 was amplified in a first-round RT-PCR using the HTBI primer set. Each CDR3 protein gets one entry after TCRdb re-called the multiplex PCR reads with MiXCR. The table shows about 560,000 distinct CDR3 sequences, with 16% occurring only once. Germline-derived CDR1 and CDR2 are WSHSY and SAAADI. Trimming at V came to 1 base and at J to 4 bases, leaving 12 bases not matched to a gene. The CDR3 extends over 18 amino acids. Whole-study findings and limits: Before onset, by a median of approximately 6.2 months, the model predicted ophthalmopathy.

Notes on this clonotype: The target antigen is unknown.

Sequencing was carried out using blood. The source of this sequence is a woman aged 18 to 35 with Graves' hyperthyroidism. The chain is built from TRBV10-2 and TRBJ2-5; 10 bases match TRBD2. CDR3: CASSELPKRGGRGETQYF. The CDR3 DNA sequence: TGCGCCAGCAGTGAGTTACCTAAGCGGGGGGGCCGAGGAGAGACCCAGTACTTC.